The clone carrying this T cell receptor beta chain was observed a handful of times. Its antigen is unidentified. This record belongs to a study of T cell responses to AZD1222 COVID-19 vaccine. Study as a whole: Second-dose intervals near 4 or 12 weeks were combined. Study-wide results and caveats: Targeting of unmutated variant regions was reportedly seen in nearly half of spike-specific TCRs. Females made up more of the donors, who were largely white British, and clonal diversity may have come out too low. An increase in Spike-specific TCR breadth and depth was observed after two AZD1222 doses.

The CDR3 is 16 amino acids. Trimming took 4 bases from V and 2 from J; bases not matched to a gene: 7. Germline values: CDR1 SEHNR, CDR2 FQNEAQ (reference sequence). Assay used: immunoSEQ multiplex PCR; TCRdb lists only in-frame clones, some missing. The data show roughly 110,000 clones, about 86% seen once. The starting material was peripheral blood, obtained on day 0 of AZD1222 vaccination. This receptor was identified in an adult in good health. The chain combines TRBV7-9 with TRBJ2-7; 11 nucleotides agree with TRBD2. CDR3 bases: TGTGCCAGCAGCTCCACTAGCGGGGGCCGTACCTACGAGCAGTACTTC. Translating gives CASSSTSGGRTYEQYF. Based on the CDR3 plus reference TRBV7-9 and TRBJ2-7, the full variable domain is DTGVSQNPRHKITKRGQNVTFRCDPISEHNRLYWYRQTLGQGPEFLTYFQNEAQLEKSRLLSDRFSAERPKGSFSTLEIQRTEQGDSAMYLCASSSTSGGRTYEQYFGPGTRLTVT.